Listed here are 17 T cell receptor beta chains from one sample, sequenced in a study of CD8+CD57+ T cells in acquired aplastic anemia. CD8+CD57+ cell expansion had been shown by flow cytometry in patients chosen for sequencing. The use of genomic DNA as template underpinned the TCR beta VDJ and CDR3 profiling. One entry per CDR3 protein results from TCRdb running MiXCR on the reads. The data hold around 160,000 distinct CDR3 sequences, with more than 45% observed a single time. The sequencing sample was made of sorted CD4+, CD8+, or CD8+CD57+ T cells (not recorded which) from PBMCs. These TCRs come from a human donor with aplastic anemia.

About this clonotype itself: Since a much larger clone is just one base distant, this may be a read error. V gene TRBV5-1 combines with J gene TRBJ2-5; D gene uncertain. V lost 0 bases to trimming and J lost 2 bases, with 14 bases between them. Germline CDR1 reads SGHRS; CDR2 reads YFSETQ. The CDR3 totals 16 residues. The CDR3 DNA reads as TGCGCCAGCAGCTTGGCTGTGACCCACCCTCAAGAGACCCAGTACTTC. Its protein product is CASSLAVTHPQETQYF. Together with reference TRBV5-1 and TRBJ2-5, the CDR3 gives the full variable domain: KAGVTQTPRYLIKTRGQQVTLSCSPISGHRSVSWYQQTPGQGLQFLFEYFSETQRNKGNFPGRFSGRQFSNSRSEMNVSTLELGDSALYLCASSLAVTHPQETQYFGPGTRLLVL.

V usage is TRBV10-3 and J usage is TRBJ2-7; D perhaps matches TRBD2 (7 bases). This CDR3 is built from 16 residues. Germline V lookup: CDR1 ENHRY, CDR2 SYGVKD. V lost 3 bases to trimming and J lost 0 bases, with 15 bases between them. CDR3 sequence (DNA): TGTGCCATCAGTGATAATGCGGGGGCAAGCTCCTACGAGCAGTACTTC. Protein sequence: CAISDNAGASSYEQYF.

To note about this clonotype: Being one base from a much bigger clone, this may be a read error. The CDR3 coding sequence is TGCAGCGTTCGACAGGGGTCCTACAATGAGCAGTACTTC. Its translation: CSVRQGSYNEQYF. The V and J genes are TRBV29-1 and TRBJ2-1, with 8 bases lining up with TRBD1. The end of the DNA aligns better with TRBJ2-7, so the J call may be wrong. This CDR3 region has 13 residues. Per the germline V gene, CDR1 is SQVTM and CDR2 is ANQGSEA.

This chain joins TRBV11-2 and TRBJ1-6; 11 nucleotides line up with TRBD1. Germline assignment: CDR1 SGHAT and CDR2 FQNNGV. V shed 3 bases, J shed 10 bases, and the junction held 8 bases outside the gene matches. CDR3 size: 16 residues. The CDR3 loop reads CASSFFMGQGESPLHF. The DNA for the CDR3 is TGTGCCAGCAGCTTTTTCATGGGACAGGGGGAATCACCCCTCCACTTT. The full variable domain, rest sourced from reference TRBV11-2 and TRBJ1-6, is EAGVAQSPRYKIIEKRQSVAFWCNPISGHATLYWYQQILGQGPKLLIQFQNNGVVDDSQLPKDRFSAERLKGVDSTLKIQPAKLEDSAVYLCASSFFMGQGESPLHFGNGTRLTVT.

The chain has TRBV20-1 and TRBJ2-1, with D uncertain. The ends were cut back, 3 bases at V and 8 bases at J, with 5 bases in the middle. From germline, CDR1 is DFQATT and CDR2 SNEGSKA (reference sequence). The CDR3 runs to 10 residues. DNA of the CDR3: TGCAGTGCTAGTCTCCATGAGCAGTTCTTC. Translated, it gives CSASLHEQFF.

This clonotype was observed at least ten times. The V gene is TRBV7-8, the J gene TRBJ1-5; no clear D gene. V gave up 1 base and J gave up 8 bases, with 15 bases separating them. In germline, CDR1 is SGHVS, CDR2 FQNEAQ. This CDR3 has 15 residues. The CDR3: CASSLGVWGAEPQHF. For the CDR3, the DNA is TGTGCCAGCAGCTTAGGGGTATGGGGTGCCGAGCCCCAGCATTTT.

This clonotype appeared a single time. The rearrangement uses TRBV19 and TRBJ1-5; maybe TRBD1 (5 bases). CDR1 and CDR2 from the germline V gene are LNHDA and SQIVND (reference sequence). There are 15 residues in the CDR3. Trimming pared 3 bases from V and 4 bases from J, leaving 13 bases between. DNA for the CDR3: TGTGCCAGTAGTATGGTACTCGGGACTAATCAGCCCCAGCATTTT. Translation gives CASSMVLGTNQPQHF.

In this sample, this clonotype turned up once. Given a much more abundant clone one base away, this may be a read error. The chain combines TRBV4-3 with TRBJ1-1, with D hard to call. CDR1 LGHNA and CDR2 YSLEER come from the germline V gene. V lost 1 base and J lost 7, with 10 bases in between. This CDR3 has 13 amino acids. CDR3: CASSQARGLEAFF. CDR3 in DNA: TGCGCCAGCAGCCAAGCTCGTGGGCTTGAAGCTTTCTTT.

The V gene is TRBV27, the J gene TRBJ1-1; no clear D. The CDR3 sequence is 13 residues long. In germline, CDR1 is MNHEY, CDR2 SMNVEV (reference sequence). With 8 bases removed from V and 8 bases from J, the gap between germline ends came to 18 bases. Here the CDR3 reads CASGWSADPEAFF. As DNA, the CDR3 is TGTGCCAGCGGTTGGTCCGCAGATCCCGAAGCTTTCTTT.

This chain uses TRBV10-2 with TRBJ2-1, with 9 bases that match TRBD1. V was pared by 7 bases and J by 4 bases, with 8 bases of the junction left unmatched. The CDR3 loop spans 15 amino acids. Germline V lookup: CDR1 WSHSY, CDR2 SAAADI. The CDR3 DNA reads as TGCGCCAGCATGGGGCCGGGACAGGGTTACAATGAGCAGTTCTTC. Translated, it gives CASMGPGQGYNEQFF.

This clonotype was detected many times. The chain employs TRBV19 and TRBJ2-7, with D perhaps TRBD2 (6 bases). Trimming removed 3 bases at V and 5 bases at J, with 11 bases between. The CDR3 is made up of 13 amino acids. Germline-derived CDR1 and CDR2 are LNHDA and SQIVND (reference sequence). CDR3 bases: TGTGCCAGTAGTATGGGGAGGAGGAACGAGCAGTACTTC. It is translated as CASSMGRRNEQYF. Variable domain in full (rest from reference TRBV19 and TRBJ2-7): DGGITQSPKYLFRKEGQNVTLSCEQNLNHDAMYWYRQDPGQGLRLIYYSQIVNDFQKGDIAEGYSVSREKKESFPLTVTSAQKNPTAFYLCASSMGRRNEQYFGPGTRLTVT.

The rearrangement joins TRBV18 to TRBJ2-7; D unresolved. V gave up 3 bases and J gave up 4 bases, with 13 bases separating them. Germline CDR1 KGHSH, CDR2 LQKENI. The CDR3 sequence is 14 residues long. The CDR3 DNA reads TGTGCCAGCTCACCCGGATCGGCCACATACGAGCAGTACTTC. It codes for CASSPGSATYEQYF.

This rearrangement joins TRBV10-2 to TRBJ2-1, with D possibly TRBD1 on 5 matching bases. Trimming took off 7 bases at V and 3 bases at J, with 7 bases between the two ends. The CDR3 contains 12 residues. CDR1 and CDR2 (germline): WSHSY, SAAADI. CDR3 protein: CASKGDYNEQFF. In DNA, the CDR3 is TGCGCCAGCAAAGGGGACTACAATGAGCAGTTCTTC.

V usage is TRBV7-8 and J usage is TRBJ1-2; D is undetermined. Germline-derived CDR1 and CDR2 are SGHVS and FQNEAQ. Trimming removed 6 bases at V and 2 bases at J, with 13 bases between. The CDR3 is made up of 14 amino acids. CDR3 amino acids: CASSRSNTNYGYTF. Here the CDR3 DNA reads TGTGCCAGCAGTAGGTCTAACACCAACTATGGCTACACCTTC.

The CDR3 region has the DNA TGTGCCAGCAGGCCAGGACAATTCACAGATACGCAGTATTTT. This translates into CASRPGQFTDTQYF. The gene calls are TRBV12-3 or TRBV12-4 and TRBJ2-3; D possibly corresponds to TRBD1 (5 bases). CDR3 length: 14 residues. Trimming took off 6 bases at V and 2 bases at J, with 12 bases between the two ends.

DNA of the CDR3: TGTGCCAGTAGTTTTGGGGGAAGGTCCTACAATGAGCAGTTCTTC. Protein product: CASSFGGRSYNEQFF. The chain carries TRBV19 and TRBJ2-1; D possibly uses TRBD1 or TRBD2 (5 bases each). The length of the CDR3 is 15 residues. The germline V gene has CDR1 LNHDA and CDR2 SQIVND (reference sequence). With 5 bases removed from V and 1 base from J, the gap between germline ends came to 12 bases. The entire variable domain, with the rest obtained from reference TRBV19 and TRBJ2-1, is as follows: DGGITQSPKYLFRKEGQNVTLSCEQNLNHDAMYWYRQDPGQGLRLIYYSQIVNDFQKGDIAEGYSVSREKKESFPLTVTSAQKNPTAFYLCASSFGGRSYNEQFFGPGTRLTVL.

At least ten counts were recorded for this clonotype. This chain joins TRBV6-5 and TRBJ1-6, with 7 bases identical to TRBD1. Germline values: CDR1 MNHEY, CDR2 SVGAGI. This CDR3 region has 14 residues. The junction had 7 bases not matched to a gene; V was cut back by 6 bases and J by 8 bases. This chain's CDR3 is CASSYTGEHSPLHF. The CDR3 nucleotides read TGTGCCAGCAGCTATACAGGGGAGCATTCACCCCTCCACTTT.